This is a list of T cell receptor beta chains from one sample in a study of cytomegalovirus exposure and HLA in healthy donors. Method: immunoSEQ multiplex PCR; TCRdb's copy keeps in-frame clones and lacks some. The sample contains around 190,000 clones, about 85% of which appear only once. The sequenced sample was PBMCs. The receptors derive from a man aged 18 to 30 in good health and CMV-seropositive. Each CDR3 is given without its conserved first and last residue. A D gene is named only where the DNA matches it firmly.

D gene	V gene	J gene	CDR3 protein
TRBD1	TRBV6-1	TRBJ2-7	ASSEATGGVYEQY
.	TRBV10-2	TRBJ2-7	ASSDPDGEISYEQY
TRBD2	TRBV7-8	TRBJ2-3	ASSLSGSGADTQY
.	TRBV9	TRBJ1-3	ASSVGGGSGNTIY
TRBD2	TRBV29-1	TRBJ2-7	SVGTSGLTEQY
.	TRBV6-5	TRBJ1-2	ASSSPTRYGYT
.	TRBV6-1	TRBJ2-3	ASSEKIGAGASTDTQY
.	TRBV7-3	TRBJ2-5	ASSPQGQSQETQY
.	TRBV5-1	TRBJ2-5	ASSFLAGQETQY
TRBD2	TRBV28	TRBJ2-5	ASSSYLAGVGETQY
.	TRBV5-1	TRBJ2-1	ASSAREPPRNEQF
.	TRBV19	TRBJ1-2	ASSIGGNYGYT
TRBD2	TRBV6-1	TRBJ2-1	ASSERGTSGVNEQF
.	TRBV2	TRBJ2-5	ASSEAPLRETQY
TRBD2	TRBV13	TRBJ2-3	ASSILDRLAGGGTDTQY
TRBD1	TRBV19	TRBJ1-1	ASSQGATEAF
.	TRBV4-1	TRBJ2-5	ASSPGGWNQETQY
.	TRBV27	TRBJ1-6	ASSPRGAPGSNSPLH
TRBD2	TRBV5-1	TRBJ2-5	ASSLGLGGETQY
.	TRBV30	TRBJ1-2	AYKGGYGYT
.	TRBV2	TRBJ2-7	ASSGQVSSYEQY
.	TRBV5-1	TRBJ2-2	ASSLFAGNTGELF
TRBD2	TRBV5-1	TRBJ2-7	ASSQSKASGSYEQY
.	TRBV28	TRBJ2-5	ASSSRRETQY
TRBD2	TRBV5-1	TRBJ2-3	ASSPVAGGLADTQY
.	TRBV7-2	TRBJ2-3	ASSLDTRLDTQY
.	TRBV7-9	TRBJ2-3	ASSTTGRDTQY
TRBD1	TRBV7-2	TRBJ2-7	ASSLVGTGTDEQY
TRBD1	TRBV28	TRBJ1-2	ASSLYAGTGVDGYT
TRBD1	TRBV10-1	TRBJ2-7	ASSRGSTGGSYEQY
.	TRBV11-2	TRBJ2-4	ASSLDSRLDGNIQY
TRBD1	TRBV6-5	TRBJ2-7	ASSNPGTGNEQY
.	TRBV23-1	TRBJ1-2	ASSRADRNYGYT
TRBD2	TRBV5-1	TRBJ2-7	ASSLELAGDSYEQY
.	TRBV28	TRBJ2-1	ASSELGPYNEQF
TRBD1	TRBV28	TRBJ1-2	ASSGTGGAGGYT
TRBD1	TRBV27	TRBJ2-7	ASSQDREIYEQY